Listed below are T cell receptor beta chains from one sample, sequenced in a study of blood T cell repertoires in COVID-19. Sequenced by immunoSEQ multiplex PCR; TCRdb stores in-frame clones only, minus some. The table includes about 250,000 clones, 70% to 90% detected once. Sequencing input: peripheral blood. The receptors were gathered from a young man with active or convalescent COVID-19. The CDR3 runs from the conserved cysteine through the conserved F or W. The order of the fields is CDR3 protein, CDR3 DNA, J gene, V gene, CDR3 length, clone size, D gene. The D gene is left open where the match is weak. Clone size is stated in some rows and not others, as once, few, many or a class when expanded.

CASASGQGSFSGNTIYF TGTGCTAGTGCCTCGGGACAGGGGTCTTTCTCTGGAAACACCATATATTTT TRBJ1-3 TRBV12-5 17 . TRBD1
CASSSVAGGPQDTQYF TGCGCCAGCAGCTCGGTAGCGGGAGGGCCCCAAGATACGCAGTATTTT TRBJ2-3 TRBV5-1 16 . TRBD2
CASSPLRQVNTEAFF TGTGCCAGCAGTCCCCTTCGCCAGGTGAACACTGAAGCTTTCTTT TRBJ1-1 TRBV6-2/TRBV6-3 15 . .
CASSSQDTYSTDTQYF TGTGCCAGCAGTTCCCAAGACACCTATAGCACAGATACGCAGTATTTT TRBJ2-3 TRBV6-2/TRBV6-3 16 . .
CASSLLQETQYF TGTGCCAGCAGTCTCCTCCAAGAGACCCAGTACTTC TRBJ2-5 TRBV12-3/TRBV12-4 12 . .
CASGHRAGNTEAFF TGTGCCAGCGGACATAGAGCGGGGAACACTGAAGCTTTCTTT TRBJ1-1 TRBV7-9 14 . .
CAWSVPQFSYEQYF TGTGCCTGGAGTGTACCACAATTCTCCTACGAGCAGTACTTC TRBJ2-7 TRBV30 14 . .
CATLGFGTGAPGELFF TGTGCCACCTTGGGGTTTGGGACAGGGGCCCCCGGGGAGCTGTTTTTT TRBJ2-2 TRBV28 16 . TRBD1
CASSSPGVETSSYEQYF TGTGCCAGCAGCTCCCCAGGGGTGGAAACAAGCTCCTACGAGCAGTACTTC TRBJ2-7 TRBV21-1 17 . .
CASSEDTHSYEQYF TGTGCCAGCAGTGAGGACACTCACTCCTACGAGCAGTACTTC TRBJ2-7 TRBV9 14 . .
CATSDWQGQGGTYEQYF TGTGCCACCAGTGATTGGCAAGGACAGGGAGGGACCTACGAGCAGTACTTC TRBJ2-7 TRBV24-1 17 . .
CATSEGTGGNQPQHF TGTGCCACCAGTGAGGGGACAGGGGGCAATCAGCCCCAGCATTTT TRBJ1-5 TRBV24-1 15 once TRBD1
CASSTNTGEAFF TGTGCCAGTAGTACCAACACGGGGGAAGCTTTCTTT TRBJ1-1 TRBV19 12 . .
CARCRDRNTEAFF TGCGCCAGATGCCGGGACAGGAACACTGAAGCTTTCTTT TRBJ1-1 TRBV10-1 13 . TRBD1
CASSPAGRNEQFF TGCGCCAGCAGCCCGGCGGGCCGAAATGAGCAGTTCTTC TRBJ2-1 TRBV5-1 13 . .
CASSQAPLFTPYEQYF TGTGCCAGCAGCCAAGCTCCCCTCTTTACTCCCTACGAGCAGTACTTC TRBJ2-7 TRBV14 16 once .
CAGTSIYNEQFF TGTGCCGGGACTAGCATCTACAATGAGCAGTTCTTC TRBJ2-1 TRBV27 12 . TRBD2
CASSLEGRREGYEQYF TGCGCCAGCAGCTTGGAGGGCCGCAGGGAGGGGTACGAGCAGTACTTC TRBJ2-7 TRBV5-1 16 . TRBD2
CASSLTAGSYEQYF TGCGCCAGCAGCTTGACTGCCGGCTCCTACGAGCAGTACTTC TRBJ2-7 TRBV5-1 14 . .
CASSRTGTATWNTEAFF TGTGCCAGCAGTCGCACCGGGACAGCCACTTGGAACACTGAAGCTTTCTTT TRBJ1-1 TRBV28 17 . TRBD1
CASSYRDYGYEQYF TGCGCCAGCAGCTACAGGGACTACGGCTACGAGCAGTACTTC TRBJ2-7 TRBV5-1 14 . .
CASSVEGLENNEQFF TGTGCCAGCAGCGTAGAGGGACTAGAGAATAATGAGCAGTTCTTC TRBJ2-1 TRBV9 15 . TRBD2
CASSDITPAEPLLYEQYF TGTGCCAGCAGTGACATCACACCAGCGGAGCCCCTTCTCTACGAGCAGTACTTC TRBJ2-7 TRBV6-1 18 . .
CASSLTLKGVEAFF TGTGCCAGCAGTTTAACCCTCAAGGGGGTTGAAGCTTTCTTT TRBJ1-1 TRBV28 14 . .
CASTRTSVSGELFF TGTGCCAGCACCAGGACTAGCGTGAGCGGGGAGCTGTTTTTT TRBJ2-2 TRBV27 14 . TRBD2
CASSSRVYQPQHF TGTGCCAGTAGTTCCAGGGTGTATCAGCCCCAGCATTTT TRBJ1-5 TRBV19 13 few .
CASSRDRATYEQYF TGTGCCAGCAGTCGGGACAGGGCTACCTACGAGCAGTACTTC TRBJ2-7 TRBV7-2 14 . TRBD1
CASSELKIPGQGHEQYF TGTGCCAGCAGTGAACTAAAGATACCGGGACAGGGCCACGAGCAGTACTTC TRBJ2-7 TRBV6-1 17 . TRBD1
CASSYSISGANVLTF TGTGCCAGCAGTTACTCTATTTCTGGGGCCAACGTCCTGACTTTC TRBJ2-6 TRBV6-5 15 . .
CASTPGHYGYTF TGTGCCAGCACCCCTGGGCACTATGGCTACACCTTC TRBJ1-2 TRBV6-5 12 . .
CASQLGGFGNTIYF TGTGCCAGCCAGCTAGGGGGTTTCGGAAACACCATATATTTT TRBJ1-3 TRBV6-5 14 . .
CASSPVGPFEQYF TGTGCCAGCAGCCCCGTTGGCCCTTTCGAGCAGTACTTC TRBJ2-7 TRBV7-2 13 . .
CASSYKWRLAGDKNIQYF TGTGCCAGCAGTTACAAGTGGAGACTAGCGGGGGACAAAAACATTCAGTACTTC TRBJ2-4 TRBV6-2/TRBV6-3 18 . TRBD2
CASSLGGAGGPQHF TGTGCCAGCAGCTTGGGGGGGGCAGGGGGCCCCCAGCATTTT TRBJ1-5 TRBV5-4 14 . TRBD1
CASSYSTLAGVYTDTQYF TGTGCCAGCAGTTACTCGACCTTAGCGGGAGTGTACACAGATACGCAGTATTTT TRBJ2-3 TRBV6-2/TRBV6-3 18 once TRBD2
CASSIVTGVGNQPQHF TGTGCCAGCAGCATAGTGACAGGGGTCGGCAATCAGCCCCAGCATTTT TRBJ1-5 TRBV7-2 16 . TRBD1
CASSPGISGANVLTF TGCGCCAGCAGCCCAGGGATCTCCGGGGCCAACGTCCTGACTTTC TRBJ2-6 TRBV5-1 15 . .
CATSRDDGRAGPSLYF TGTGCCACCAGCAGGGACGACGGGAGAGCGGGACCTTCTTTATACTTC TRBJ2-7 TRBV15 16 . TRBD2
CSVKRDRVDEQYF TGCAGCGTTAAGAGGGACAGGGTCGACGAGCAGTACTTC TRBJ2-7 TRBV29-1 13 . TRBD1
CASSLGRGSWELFF TGTGCCAGCAGCTTGGGCAGGGGCAGTTGGGAGCTGTTTTTT TRBJ2-2 TRBV5-4 14 . .
CASSVANRDEQFF TGTGCCAGCTCAGTTGCGAATCGGGATGAGCAGTTCTTC TRBJ2-1 TRBV18 13 few .
CASSLSGPAGAGYTF TGTGCCAGCAGCCTTAGCGGGCCCGCAGGGGCTGGCTACACCTTC TRBJ1-2 TRBV7-9 15 once .
CASSLRFTDTQYF TGTGCCAGCAGCCTGCGATTCACAGATACGCAGTATTTT TRBJ2-3 TRBV11-1 13 . .
CATSQGPSPTDTQYF TGTGCCACATCACAGGGACCCTCCCCCACAGATACGCAGTATTTT TRBJ2-3 TRBV6-4 15 . .
CASSSIPGGLYQQFF TGTGCCAGCAGCTCCATCCCGGGGGGACTCTACCAGCAGTTCTTC TRBJ2-1 TRBV7-3 15 . TRBD2